Included here is one TCR beta chain sequence, with context. This clone was picked up a small number of times. Its antigen has not been determined. There are no base qualities to consult, and no much larger clone falls within one base. This entry comes from a study of OX40 agonist ivuxolimab in advanced cancers. Background for the entire study: Ivuxolimab was an agonistic, fully human IgG2 monoclonal antibody directed against OX40 (CD134), a costimulatory receptor. Intravenous ivuxolimab was administered to patients every 2 weeks at six dose levels: 0.01, 0.1, 0.3, 1.5, 3 and 10 mg/kg. Among the roughly 50 dose-escalation patients, around 20 had hepatocellular carcinoma, about 15 melanoma, 9 renal cell carcinoma and 9 head and neck cancer. In the dose-escalation cohort, nearly 85% of patients were male, and the mean age was approximately 60 years with a range of roughly 20 to 79. Patients were allowed to have had prior anti-PD-1, anti-PD-L1 or anti-CTLA-4 therapy, and roughly 40% of the dose-escalation patients had previously received checkpoint inhibitors. Partial responses occurred in three dose-escalation patients: two with cutaneous melanoma and one with hepatocellular carcinoma. The purpose of peripheral TCRbeta sequencing was to test whether ivuxolimab changed TCR sequence diversity and led to clonal T-cell expansion. The paper covers the monotherapy dose-escalation part of the phase I ivuxolimab trial, which included N ≈ 50 patients. Overall study results and their limits: Low levels of normalized T-cell clonal expansion were also seen in some patients who did not respond. At doses of 0.1 to 3.0 mg/kg, clonal expansion of both CD4+ and CD8+ blood T cells was observed from baseline to week 6. After ivuxolimab, more expanded clones were found on average in CD8+ T cells than in CD4+ T cells. In the 0.1-3.0 mg/kg groups, partial responders were among the patients with the lowest normalized peripheral clonal expansion, particularly in CD8+ T cells. Which antigens the clonally expanded peripheral T cells were specific for was not determined.

The trial excluded patients who had a history of autoimmune disease or who were on systemic immunosuppression. Peripheral blood for TCR sequencing was collected from all dose cohorts at baseline, on cycle 4 day 1, and on cycle 7 day 1. Samples were obtained from an open-label, multicenter, first-in-human phase I dose-escalation trial of ivuxolimab. Adults with locally advanced or metastatic melanoma, renal cell, hepatocellular, or head and neck squamous cell carcinoma were enrolled in the trial. Before TCR sequencing, CD4+ and CD8+ T cells were separately sorted from peripheral blood. Genomic DNA was extracted from sorted cells for sequencing of the TCRbeta CDR3 region. The immunoSEQ Assay was used to sequence the TCRbeta CDR3 regions. TCRdb mirrors the immuneACCESS table, restricted to in-frame sequences. Some clones are absent from its copies; in checked studies, under half trace to an unresolved V gene, and the reason for the others is unknown. The sample data list more than 70,000 clones, and approximately 83% of these were observed just once. Roughly 2% of the sample rests with the top ten.

The source is an adult with an advanced solid tumor such as melanoma, head and neck, liver or kidney cancer. The material sequenced was CD4+ or CD8+ T cells sorted from blood, taken in a trial of the OX40 agonist ivuxolimab.

The CDR3 reads CAISDPGHPSGANVLTF. The base sequence is TGTGCCATCAGTGACCCGGGACACCCATCTGGGGCCAACGTCCTGACTTTC. The chain employs TRBV10-3 and TRBJ2-6; the D gene is possibly TRBD1, with 6 bases matching. The CDR3 holds 17 amino acids from the cysteine to the phenylalanine. Only the CDR3 part of the read is kept: 51 bases, read in frame from the first base. V drops 3 bases and J drops 1 base, leaving 13 bases in between. In the germline V gene, CDR1 corresponds to ENHRY and CDR2 to SYGVKD.